Listed here are 32 T cell receptor beta chains from one sample, sequenced in a study of blood T cell repertoires in COVID-19. This table comes from immunoSEQ multiplex PCR, and its TCRdb copy is limited to in-frame clones, with some not included. Of 150,000 to 200,000 clones listed, approximately 79% were seen once; the top ten hold roughly 14%. The sequenced sample consisted of peripheral blood. Receptors originate from a man aged 45-60 years who had recovered from COVID-19.

The V call is TRBV7-9, the J call TRBJ1-2, with D tentatively TRBD1 (6 bases). The CDR3 runs to 13 residues. The germline V and J ends were trimmed by 5 bases and 5 bases, with 12 bases remaining between them. Per germline, CDR1 SEHNR and CDR2 FQNEAQ (reference sequence). The CDR3 DNA reads TGTGCCAGCAGCATACAGGGTTGGTATGGCTACACCTTC. Translating gives CASSIQGWYGYTF.

The chain couples TRBV7-2 to TRBJ2-3, with D perhaps TRBD2 (6 bases). The germline V and J ends were trimmed by 5 bases and 7 bases, with 13 bases remaining between them. The CDR3 is 13 amino acids. The germline gives CDR1 SGHTA, CDR2 FQGNSA. In DNA, the CDR3 is TGTGCCAGCAGCGCGGGACCAGATAATACGCAGTATTTT. It is translated as CASSAGPDNTQYF.

CDR3 bases: TGTGCCAGCAGCTTAGAATCGGTTGGAGCCCACACAGATACGCAGTATTTT. It codes for CASSLESVGAHTDTQYF. The chain employs TRBV13 and TRBJ2-3; D gene uncertain. Trimming pared 1 base from V and 2 bases from J, leaving 16 bases between. This CDR3 comprises 17 residues. Germline lookup yields CDR1 PRHDT and CDR2 FYEKMQ (reference sequence).

V and J are TRBV9 and TRBJ2-7; maybe TRBD1 (6 bases). The CDR3 is 16 amino acids. V was trimmed by 2 bases and J by 0 bases, leaving 15 bases between them. The germline V gene encodes CDR1 SGDLS and CDR2 YYNGEE. The CDR3 region has the DNA TGTGCCAGCAGCGTCTCAGGGGACCCCAACTCCTACGAGCAGTACTTC. It is translated as CASSVSGDPNSYEQYF. The variable domain in full, completed from reference TRBV9 and TRBJ2-7, reads DSGVTQTPKHLITATGQRVTLRCSPRSGDLSVYWYQQSLDQGLQFLIQYYNGEERAKGNILERFSAQQFPDLHSELNLSSLELGDSALYFCASSVSGDPNSYEQYFGPGTRLTVT.

In its sample, this clone was seen once. V gene TRBV28 combines with J gene TRBJ2-5; 11 nucleotides line up with TRBD2. J was trimmed by 4 bases and V by 8 bases; bases with no gene match: 6. The length of the CDR3 is 14 residues. CDR1 MDHEN and CDR2 SYDVKM come from the germline V gene. The CDR3 DNA reads as TGTGCCAGCGGGTTACTAGCGGGAGTAGAGACCCAGTACTTC. Encoded protein: CASGLLAGVETQYF.

This clone was picked up a small number of times. The V and J genes are TRBV27 and TRBJ1-5; D is unclear. Germline values: CDR1 MNHEY, CDR2 SMNVEV (reference sequence). The CDR3 covers 16 residues. Trimming shortened V by 4 bases and J by 0 bases, and 13 bases separated the two germline ends. The DNA of the CDR3 is TGTGCCAGCAGTTGGTTCAGCGATTATAGCAATCAGCCCCAGCATTTT. This codes for CASSWFSDYSNQPQHF.

As concerns this clone: The junction differs from germline at one of its ends, possibly a read error. The chain uses TRBV29-1 and TRBJ1-2; TRBD1 agrees at 11 bases. CDR1 SQVTM and CDR2 ANQGSEA come from the germline V gene. This CDR3 has 15 residues. This CDR3 is CSVEDPRTGGYSYTF. The CDR3, as DNA: TGCAGCGTTGAGGATCCGAGGACAGGGGGCTATAGCTACACCTTC.

This clone was recorded a few times. This chain links TRBV18 with TRBJ2-5; D is unresolved. CDR3 length: 11 residues. V was clipped by 4 bases and J by 2 bases, with 2 bases between them. Germline V gene sequence: CDR1 KGHSH, CDR2 LQKENI. CDR3 region: CASSLQETQYF. The CDR3 coding sequence is TGTGCCAGCTCACTACAAGAGACCCAGTACTTC.

The chain couples TRBV18 to TRBJ2-1; TRBD2 agrees at 9 bases. Germline V gene data show CDR1 as KGHSH and CDR2 as LQKENI. After removal of 2 bases from V and 7 bases from J, the junction contained 18 bases not matched to a gene. This CDR3 region has 19 residues. The CDR3 reads CASSPRFAGGSSSGNEQFF. CDR3 in DNA: TGTGCCAGCTCACCAAGATTCGCGGGAGGGTCCTCATCGGGGAATGAGCAGTTCTTC.

The chain has TRBV12-3 or TRBV12-4 and TRBJ2-1; 7 bases match TRBD1. V dropped 6 bases and J dropped 7; count of bases not matched to a gene: 6. The CDR3 consists of 13 residues. The CDR3: CASRQGHPNEQFF. The CDR3 DNA sequence: TGTGCCAGCAGACAGGGGCATCCAAATGAGCAGTTCTTC.

The chain carries TRBV7-9 and TRBJ1-5; no clear D gene. V lost 5 bases to trimming and J lost 7 bases, with 9 bases between them. The CDR3 spans 12 residues. Germline V gene data show CDR1 as SEHNR and CDR2 as FQNEAQ (reference sequence). CDR3 sequence (DNA): TGTGCCAGCAGCCTGGCTCGACAGCCCCAGCATTTT. It yields the protein CASSLARQPQHF.

The CDR3: CASSPQLAGGYNEQFF. CDR3 DNA: TGTGCCAGCAGCCCTCAACTAGCGGGAGGATACAATGAGCAGTTCTTC. The V call is TRBV7-2, the J call TRBJ2-1; 12 bases align to TRBD2. With 5 bases clipped from V and 4 bases from J, the junction kept 6 bases outside the gene matches. Looked up from germline, CDR1 is SGHTA and CDR2 is FQGNSA. This CDR3 is built from 16 residues.

The chain links TRBV7-6 to TRBJ2-3, with D unresolved. V lost 7 bases, J lost 0 bases, and 14 bases lay in between. The CDR3 sequence is 15 residues long. CDR1 and CDR2 (germline): SGHVS, FNYEAQ. CDR3 protein: CASTQSGISTDTQYF. CDR3 coding DNA: TGTGCCAGCACCCAATCAGGAATTAGCACAGATACGCAGTATTTT.

In DNA form, the CDR3 reads TGTGCCAGTAGTATCCCGGGACAGGGGGCAGGAGATACGCAGTATTTT. Protein: CASSIPGQGAGDTQYF. The chain couples TRBV19 to TRBJ2-3; 12 positions agree with TRBD1. CDR1 LNHDA and CDR2 SQIVND come from the germline V gene (reference sequence). This CDR3 contains 16 residues. V lost 3 bases to trimming and J lost 5 bases; unmatched junction nucleotides: 6. The variable domain in full, completed from reference TRBV19 and TRBJ2-3, reads DGGITQSPKYLFRKEGQNVTLSCEQNLNHDAMYWYRQDPGQGLRLIYYSQIVNDFQKGDIAEGYSVSREKKESFPLTVTSAQKNPTAFYLCASSIPGQGAGDTQYFGPGTRLTVL.

V is TRBV7-2 and J is TRBJ2-4; maybe TRBD2 (5 bases). CDR1 is SGHTA, CDR2 FQGNSA, per germline. Trimming removed 2 bases from V and 13 bases from J, with 15 bases in between. CDR3 length equals 13 residues. The CDR3 DNA sequence: TGTGCCAGCAGCTTACGTGGCTCGGAGCGGCAGTACTTC. Translating gives CASSLRGSERQYF. Based on the CDR3 plus reference TRBV7-2 and TRBJ2-4, the full variable domain is GAGVSQSPSNKVTEKGKDVELRCDPISGHTALYWYRQSLGQGLEFLIYFQGNSAPDKSGLPSDRFSAERTGGSVSTLTIQRTQQEDSAVYLCASSLRGSERQYFGAGTRLSVL.

The chain joins TRBV27 to TRBJ1-1; the match to TRBD1 covers 10 bases. Germline CDR1 MNHEY, CDR2 SMNVEV (reference sequence). J was trimmed by 5 bases and V by 4 bases; bases with no gene match: 4. The CDR3 has 14 amino acids. CDR3 sequence: CASSWTGGWTEAFF. CDR3 in DNA: TGTGCCAGCAGTTGGACAGGGGGGTGGACTGAAGCTTTCTTT.

The chain recombines TRBV6-5 with TRBJ2-2; 9 bases are shared with TRBD1. J lost 6 bases, V lost 5 bases, and 4 bases had no gene match. In germline, CDR1 is MNHEY, CDR2 SVGAGI. CDR3 size: 14 residues. In nucleotides, the CDR3 is TGTGCCAGCAGTCGGGACAGGGTCGCCGGGGAGCTGTTTTTT. This gives the protein CASSRDRVAGELFF.

CDR3 residues: CASSLIPGLDYEQYF. DNA for the CDR3: TGTGCCAGCAGCTTAATTCCGGGGTTAGACTACGAGCAGTACTTC. The J gene is TRBJ2-7, the V gene TRBV7-2; maybe TRBD2 (5 bases). This CDR3 is built from 15 residues. Germline V CDR1 and CDR2: SGHTA, FQGNSA. V was clipped by 2 bases and J by 3 bases, with 14 bases between them.

This clone showed up just a few times. V and J are TRBV28 and TRBJ1-5; 8 nucleotides agree with TRBD1. J was trimmed by 4 bases and V by 5 bases; bases with no gene match: 13. Germline-derived CDR1 and CDR2 are MDHEN and SYDVKM. The CDR3 has 17 amino acids. The CDR3 sequence is CASSISGQGWRNQPQHF. The CDR3 bases are TGTGCCAGCAGTATCTCCGGACAGGGTTGGCGGAATCAGCCCCAGCATTTT.

The V and J genes are TRBV30 and TRBJ1-6; D unresolved. V was clipped by 1 base and J by 0 bases, with 7 bases between them. In germline, CDR1 is GTSNPN, CDR2 SVGIG (reference sequence). CDR3 size: 15 residues. The CDR3, as DNA: TGTGCCTGGAGTGAAACAAGCTCCTATAATTCACCCCTCCACTTT. This codes for CAWSETSSYNSPLHF.

The chain employs TRBV7-3 and TRBJ2-5; 9 bases line up with TRBD2. This CDR3 is 16 amino acids long. Germline-derived CDR1 and CDR2 are SGHTA and FQGTGA. V was clipped by 3 bases and J by 0 bases; unmatched bases: 5. In DNA, the CDR3 is TGTGCCAGCAGCTTGGCGGGAGGGTTAAACCAAGAGACCCAGTACTTC. Translation gives CASSLAGGLNQETQYF. Drawing the rest from reference TRBV7-3 and TRBJ2-5, the complete variable domain is GAGVSQTPSNKVTEKGKYVELRCDPISGHTALYWYRQSLGQGPEFLIYFQGTGAADDSGLPNDRFFAVRPEGSVSTLKIQRTERGDSAVYLCASSLAGGLNQETQYFGPGTRLLVL.

This chain joins TRBV4-3 and TRBJ2-6; unclear D gene. This CDR3 comprises 16 residues. V was trimmed by 0 bases and J by 0 bases, leaving 6 bases between them. CDR1 and CDR2 (germline): LGHNA, YSLEER. The CDR3 DNA sequence: TGCGCCAGCAGCCAAGAACCGCGCTCTGGGGCCAACGTCCTGACTTTC. As protein: CASSQEPRSGANVLTF.

This chain links TRBV20-1 with TRBJ2-1; 9 nucleotides line up with TRBD2. CDR3 length: 13 residues. Per the germline V gene, CDR1 is DFQATT and CDR2 is SNEGSKA (reference sequence). J lost 10 bases, V lost 3 bases, and 7 bases had no gene match. CDR3: CSASPGLAGEQFF. Written as DNA, the CDR3 is TGCAGTGCTAGTCCTGGGCTAGCGGGAGAGCAGTTCTTC.

This clone occurred a few times. The gene calls are TRBV4-2 and TRBJ1-5, with D possibly being TRBD1 (6 bases). Germline V gene sequence: CDR1 LGHNA, CDR2 YNFKEQ. Trimming removed 0 bases from V and 3 bases from J, with 12 bases in between. This CDR3 has 16 residues. CDR3 in DNA: TGTGCCAGCAGCCAAGATTTGGACAGACTCAATCAGCCCCAGCATTTT. Its protein is CASSQDLDRLNQPQHF.

This clone has a handful of counts. The chain couples TRBV2 to TRBJ1-1; 7 bases map to TRBD1. J gave up 4 bases and V 1 base, and 0 bases lay outside the gene matches. CDR1 SNHLY and CDR2 FYNNEI come from the germline V gene. The CDR3 spans 13 residues. CDR3 sequence (DNA): TGTGCCAGCAGTGAAGACAGGGGCACTGAAGCTTTCTTT. Translating gives CASSEDRGTEAFF.

V and J are TRBV5-4 and TRBJ2-2, with 9 bases fitting TRBD2. Germline loops: CDR1 SGHNT, CDR2 YYREEE (reference sequence). The ends lost 0 bases at V and 6 bases at J; junction bases unmatched: 9. The length of the CDR3 is 17 residues. CDR3 sequence: CASSLGGSGSYAGELFF. CDR3 sequence (DNA): TGTGCCAGCAGCTTGGGAGGTAGCGGGAGCTATGCCGGGGAGCTGTTTTTT.

The gene calls are TRBV19 and TRBJ1-2; D uncertain. This CDR3 is built from 15 residues. Germline V gene sequence: CDR1 LNHDA, CDR2 SQIVND (reference sequence). V lost 4 bases to trimming and J lost 0 bases, with 12 bases between them. CDR3 loop: CASSTGGAANYGYTF. The DNA for the CDR3 is TGTGCCAGTAGTACTGGAGGTGCAGCTAACTATGGCTACACCTTC.

This clone was picked up many times. The V gene is TRBV2, the J gene TRBJ1-5; D possibly corresponds to TRBD1 (5 bases). V was clipped by 4 bases and J by 14 bases, with 12 bases between them. The CDR3 has 11 amino acids. The germline V gene encodes CDR1 SNHLY and CDR2 FYNNEI. CDR3 region: CASSGAGGKHF. The CDR3 DNA reads TGTGCCAGCAGTGGCGCGGGGGGGAAGCATTTT.

This clone was seen only once. The genes are TRBV18 and TRBJ2-5; D possibly corresponds to TRBD1 (5 bases). Germline V gene lookup returns CDR1 KGHSH and CDR2 LQKENI. The CDR3 is 16 residues long. With 3 bases removed from V and 2 bases from J, the gap between germline ends came to 16 bases. In nucleotides, the CDR3 is TGTGCCAGCTCACCGGGCGCAGGGAAAGGTCAAGAGACCCAGTACTTC. It is translated as CASSPGAGKGQETQYF.

The chain links TRBV11-2 to TRBJ2-3; D remains unclear. V dropped 4 bases and J dropped 0 bases, with 8 bases sitting between them. This CDR3 is built from 14 residues. Germline CDR1 is SGHAT and CDR2 is FQNNGV. CDR3 amino acids: CASSSRISTDTQYF. The CDR3 DNA reads TGTGCCAGCAGCTCGCGGATCAGCACAGATACGCAGTATTTT.

V usage is TRBV30 and J usage is TRBJ2-1; D may be TRBD1 (5 bases). The ends were cut back, 4 bases at V and 0 bases at J, with 13 bases in the middle. This CDR3 region has 15 residues. CDR1 GTSNPN and CDR2 SVGIG come from the germline V gene (reference sequence). The CDR3 DNA is TGTGCCTGGAAGGTGTGGCAGGGCTCCTACAATGAGCAGTTCTTC. Its protein product is CAWKVWQGSYNEQFF. The whole variable domain, remainder taken from reference TRBV30 and TRBJ2-1, is SQTIHQWPATLVQPVGSPLSLECTVEGTSNPNLYWYRQAAGRGLQLLFYSVGIGQISSEVPQNLSASRPQDRQFILSSKKLLLSDSGFYLCAWKVWQGSYNEQFFGPGTRLTVL.

This rearrangement joins TRBV12-5 to TRBJ2-2, with D possibly being TRBD1 (6 bases). Deletions cut 0 bases from V and 2 bases from J, with 19 bases between. The germline V gene has CDR1 LGHNT and CDR2 FRNRAP. This CDR3 contains 19 residues. DNA of the CDR3: TGTGCTAGTGGTTTGGTAATCTTCCCGGACAGTCAAAACACCGGGGAGCTGTTTTTT. Translated: CASGLVIFPDSQNTGELFF.